Following are 24 T cell receptor beta chains from one sample sequenced in a study of breast tumors, draining lymph nodes, adjacent tissues. Each CDR3 protein is one row after TCRdb ran MiXCR on the multiplex PCR reads. The sample records around 25,000 distinct CDR3 sequences, roughly a quarter being singletons. Sequencing input: breast tumor tissue. The receptors were gathered from a female donor with breast cancer. Some clones in this sample may be carry-over from other donors' samples.

This clonotype was picked up many times. This chain connects TRBV5-1 to TRBJ2-5; 8 nucleotides line up with TRBD1. The germline gives CDR1 SGHRS, CDR2 YFSETQ. With V trimmed by 4 bases and J by 2 bases, 19 bases remained unmatched. CDR3 length equals 19 residues. CDR3 in DNA: TGCGCCAGCAGCCCGAAGAGGTCAGGGGGCCCCTGGGGTCAAGAGACCCAGTACTTC. The encoded protein is CASSPKRSGGPWGQETQYF.

This clonotype is deemed medium-sized. V and J are TRBV20-1 and TRBJ2-3, with 8 positions matching TRBD2. The length of the CDR3 is 15 residues. The germline CDR1 and CDR2 sequences are DFQATT and SNEGSKA (reference sequence). V was pared by 1 base and J by 4 bases, with 7 bases of the junction left unmatched. DNA for the CDR3: TGCAGTGCTAGAGTGGGTAGCGGGACATCAGATACGCAGTATTTT. This codes for CSARVGSGTSDTQYF.

A word on this clonotype: The junction and the germline gene differ at one end; a read error may be behind it. The CDR3 loop reads CASSLPRDGGGFSSYKQYF. The CDR3 DNA follows: TGTGCCAGCAGTTTGCCCCGGGACGGAGGGGGTTTCAGCTCCTACAAGCAGTACTTC. V usage is TRBV28 and J usage is TRBJ2-7; D may correspond to TRBD1 or TRBD2 (6 bases each). Germline-derived CDR1 and CDR2 are MDHEN and SYDVKM. The CDR3 spans 19 residues.

With respect to this clonotype: It may be a read error: a sequence one base away is much more abundant. The chain carries TRBV6-5 and TRBJ1-2; D call uncertain. Between the trimmed V and J ends, which lost 5 bases and 4 bases, there was a span of 14 bases. The CDR3 contains 14 residues. From germline, CDR1 is MNHEY and CDR2 SVGAGI. The chain's CDR3 is CASSPSREVYGYTF. CDR3 nucleotides: TGTGCCAGCAGTCCTTCGAGGGAGGTCTATGGCTACACCTTC.

The chain is built from TRBV10-3 and TRBJ1-5, with no clear D. Deletions cut 3 bases from V and 5 bases from J, with 11 bases between. This CDR3 is built from 14 residues. Germline V gives CDR1 ENHRY, CDR2 SYGVKD. CDR3 sequence: CAISESDPDQPQHF. CDR3 nucleotide sequence: TGTGCCATCAGTGAAAGCGATCCGGATCAGCCCCAGCATTTT.

This clonotype was recorded a few times. This may be a read error, as it is one base from a much larger clone. The chain combines TRBV9 with TRBJ2-5, with 8 bases that match TRBD2. This CDR3 is 15 amino acids long. Germline V CDR1 and CDR2: SGDLS, YYNGEE. The CDR3 region has the DNA TGTGCCGGCAGCGCACTCGGACTAGCCCAAGAGACCCAGTACTTC. Protein product: CAGSALGLAQETQYF.

The chain joins TRBV29-1 to TRBJ1-1; the D is unclear. The CDR3 consists of 12 residues. CDR1 is SQVTM, CDR2 ANQGSEA, per germline. Trimming shortened V by 7 bases and J by 11 bases, and 20 bases separated the two germline ends. CDR3 sequence reads: CSAVWQAVGAFF. CDR3 nucleotide sequence: TGCAGCGCGGTATGGCAGGCGGTGGGGGCTTTCTTT.

Ten or more counts support this clonotype. V usage is TRBV5-1 and J usage is TRBJ2-3; 8 nucleotides align to TRBD2. CDR1 SGHRS and CDR2 YFSETQ come from the germline V gene. CDR3 size: 16 residues. The V and J ends lost 0 bases and 5 bases, in that order; junction bases with no gene match: 8. The CDR3 DNA reads as TGCGCCAGCAGCTTGGAATCGGGAGGGGCAGGAGATACGCAGTATTTT. Translating it yields CASSLESGGAGDTQYF.

This clonotype was detected many times. The V call is TRBV19, the J call TRBJ1-2; D possibly corresponds to TRBD1 (6 bases). The length of the CDR3 is 14 residues. Per germline, CDR1 LNHDA and CDR2 SQIVND (reference sequence). Trimming removed 7 bases at V and 4 bases at J, with 16 bases between. This chain's CDR3 is CASKARGDSYGYTF. DNA for the CDR3: TGTGCCAGTAAGGCCAGGGGAGATTCCTATGGCTACACCTTC.

This clonotype showed up many times. The rearrangement uses TRBV10-3 and TRBJ2-1; D remains unclear. The CDR3 has 11 residues. The germline gives CDR1 ENHRY, CDR2 SYGVKD. The V and J ends lost 7 bases and 9 bases respectively, with 10 bases between them. CDR3 region: CAIKGETEQFF. The CDR3 nucleotides read TGTGCCATCAAAGGTGAGACTGAGCAGTTCTTC.

The rearrangement links TRBV5-8 to TRBJ2-7; D call uncertain. Per germline, CDR1 SGHTS and CDR2 YDEGEE. Trimming took off 2 bases at V and 7 bases at J, with 4 bases between the two ends. CDR3 length: 10 residues. DNA of the CDR3: TGTGCCAGCAGCTTTGTGGAGCAGTACTTC. It is translated as CASSFVEQYF.

In this sample, this clonotype turned up many times. The gene calls are TRBV27 and TRBJ2-3; D remains unclear. Germline-derived CDR1 and CDR2 are MNHEY and SMNVEV (reference sequence). This CDR3 is built from 11 residues. Trimming cost V 4 bases and J 7 bases, with 6 bases left between them. CDR3 DNA sequence: TGTGCCAGCAGTTCCCCCCATACGCAGTATTTT. Translated, it gives CASSSPHTQYF.

V gene TRBV19 combines with J gene TRBJ1-5, with 10 bases that match TRBD1. The CDR3 totals 14 residues. Germline loops: CDR1 LNHDA, CDR2 SQIVND (reference sequence). Unmatched junction bases numbered 6, after V lost 8 bases and J lost 5 bases. As DNA, the CDR3 is TGTGCCAGTGTTCTGACAGGGGGCGATCAGCCCCAGCATTTT. Its translation: CASVLTGGDQPQHF.

The sample holds many counts of this clonotype. The V and J genes are TRBV20-1 and TRBJ1-5, with D possibly TRBD1 on 6 matching bases. V lost 0 bases, J lost 2 bases, and 14 bases lay in between. Germline CDR1 reads DFQATT; CDR2 reads SNEGSKA (reference sequence). There are 16 residues in the CDR3. This CDR3 is CSARDQGKGGNQPQHF. The DNA of the CDR3 is TGCAGTGCTAGAGATCAGGGGAAAGGGGGCAATCAGCCCCAGCATTTT.

This clonotype was counted at least ten times. The chain uses TRBV7-6 and TRBJ1-5; D call uncertain. The CDR3 has 13 residues. The germline V gene has CDR1 SGHVS and CDR2 FNYEAQ. Trimming took off 5 bases at V and 3 bases at J, with 8 bases between the two ends. CDR3 region: CASSLSNNQPQHF. The DNA of the CDR3 is TGTGCCAGCAGCCTCTCCAACAATCAGCCCCAGCATTTT.

This clonotype was seen ten or more times. DNA of the CDR3: TGTGCCAGCAGCCAAGCATTAGGGACTAACTATGGCTACACCTTC. The encoded protein is CASSQALGTNYGYTF. The chain combines TRBV3-1 with TRBJ1-2; D remains unclear. Trimming shortened V by 1 base and J by 0 bases, and 9 bases separated the two germline ends. The CDR3 spans 15 residues. Germline CDR1 reads LGHDT; CDR2 reads YNNKEL (reference sequence). Complete variable domain (other parts from reference TRBV3-1 and TRBJ1-2): DTAVSQTPKYLVTQMGNDKSIKCEQNLGHDTMYWYKQDSKKFLKIMFSYNNKELIINETVPNRFSPKSPDKAHLNLHINSLELGDSAVYFCASSQALGTNYGYTFGSGTRLTVV.

This clonotype showed up many times. The chain is built from TRBV4-2 and TRBJ2-3; TRBD2 matches at 12 bases. V trimming: 4 bases; J trimming: 6 bases; junction bases outside the gene matches: 2. Germline CDR1 LGHNA, CDR2 YNFKEQ. The length of the CDR3 is 14 residues. CDR3 in DNA: TGTGCCAGCAGCCCCGGGACTAGCGGGGATACGCAGTATTTT. This gives the protein CASSPGTSGDTQYF.

This clonotype was recorded at least ten times. The chain has TRBV20-1 and TRBJ2-5, with a tentative D call TRBD1 (6 bases). V gave up 6 bases and J gave up 0 bases, with 17 bases separating them. CDR3 size: 15 residues. Germline-derived CDR1 and CDR2 are DFQATT and SNEGSKA (reference sequence). CDR3 residues: CSASVGGPYQETQYF. As DNA, the CDR3 is TGCAGTGCCTCGGTAGGGGGACCCTACCAAGAGACCCAGTACTTC.

Many counts were recorded for this clonotype. The chain recombines TRBV4-1 with TRBJ2-5, with 8 bases that match TRBD2. V lost 1 base and J lost 5; bases outside the gene matches: 6. The CDR3 is 15 amino acids. Germline V gene lookup returns CDR1 MGHRA and CDR2 YSYEKL. In DNA form, the CDR3 reads TGCGCCAGCAGCCAAGGCCGGGAGGGGAGGGAGACCCAGTACTTC. Translation: CASSQGREGRETQYF.

Concerning this clonotype itself: Since a much larger clone is just one base distant, this may be a read error. This chain joins TRBV27 and TRBJ2-7; D is possibly TRBD1 (6 bases). This CDR3 is 13 amino acids long. The germline V gene encodes CDR1 MNHEY and CDR2 SMNVEV (reference sequence). CDR3 protein: CAGSTGRGSEQYF. Here the CDR3 DNA reads TGTGCCGGCAGTACCGGCAGGGGCAGCGAGCAGTACTTC.

This clonotype occurred once. J is TRBJ2-2 and V is TRBV27, with 9 bases lining up with TRBD2. Germline CDR1 is MNHEY and CDR2 is SMNVEV (reference sequence). The CDR3 covers 17 residues. J gave up 3 bases and V 5 bases, and 10 bases lay outside the gene matches. The DNA of the CDR3 is TGTGCCAGCAGTCGGAACCCCCTAGCGGGGTACACCGGGGAGCTGTTTTTT. Its protein is CASSRNPLAGYTGELFF.

This clonotype was seen many times. The rearrangement joins TRBV6-1 to TRBJ2-7, with D possibly TRBD1 on 5 matching bases. CDR1 is MNHNS, CDR2 SASEGT, per germline. The length of the CDR3 is 14 residues. Trimming pared 4 bases from V and 3 bases from J, leaving 13 bases between. CDR3 region: CASSAQWGIYEQYF. In nucleotides, the CDR3 is TGTGCCAGCAGTGCACAGTGGGGCATCTACGAGCAGTACTTC.

The J gene is TRBJ1-3, the V gene TRBV7-6, with D possibly TRBD1 on 5 matching bases. The CDR3 has 15 residues. CDR1 and CDR2 (germline): SGHVS, FNYEAQ. With 0 bases removed from V and 2 bases from J, the gap between germline ends came to 8 bases. The CDR3 sequence: CASSLAEGTGNTIYF. CDR3 sequence (DNA): TGTGCCAGCAGCTTAGCAGAGGGGACTGGAAACACCATATATTTT. The full variable domain, rest sourced from reference TRBV7-6 and TRBJ1-3, is GAGVSQSPRYKVTKRGQDVALRCDPISGHVSLYWYRQALGQGPEFLTYFNYEAQQDKSGLPNDRFSAERPEGSISTLTIQRTEQRDSAMYRCASSLAEGTGNTIYFGEGSWLTVV.

The V call is TRBV4-2, the J call TRBJ1-4; 8 bases fit TRBD1. CDR3 length: 20 amino acids. Germline assignment: CDR1 LGHNA and CDR2 YNFKEQ. V was pared by 8 bases and J by 8 bases, with 28 bases of the junction left unmatched. CDR3 sequence (DNA): TGTGCCAGCGGTCCAGTTGACCGTGTGGTCCTCAAGACAGGGGTCGAAAAACTGTTTTTT. It translates to CASGPVDRVVLKTGVEKLFF.